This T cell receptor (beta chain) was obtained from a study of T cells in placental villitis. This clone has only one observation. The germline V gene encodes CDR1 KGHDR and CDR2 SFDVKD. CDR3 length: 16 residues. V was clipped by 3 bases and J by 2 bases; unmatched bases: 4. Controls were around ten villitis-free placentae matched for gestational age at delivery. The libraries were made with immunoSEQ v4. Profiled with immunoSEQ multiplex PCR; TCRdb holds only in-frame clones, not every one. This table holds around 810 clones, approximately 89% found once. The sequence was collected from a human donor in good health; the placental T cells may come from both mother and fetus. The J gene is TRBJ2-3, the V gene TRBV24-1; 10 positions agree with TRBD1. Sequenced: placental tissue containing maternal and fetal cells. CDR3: CATSDPGTGATDTQYF. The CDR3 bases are TGTGCCACCAGTGATCCCGGGACAGGGGCCACAGATACGCAGTATTTT.